These 8 T cell receptor beta chains were sequenced from one sample in a study of blood T cell repertoires in COVID-19. Sequenced by immunoSEQ multiplex PCR; TCRdb stores in-frame clones only, minus some. The table includes about 150,000 clones, 88% detected once. Specimen: peripheral blood. The origin of the receptors is a man aged 50 to 59 who had recovered from COVID-19.

The genes are TRBV7-8 and TRBJ2-3; TRBD1 matches 10 bases. Unmatched junction bases numbered 10, after V lost 5 bases and J lost 5 bases. The length of the CDR3 is 16 residues. Per the germline V gene, CDR1 is SGHVS and CDR2 is FQNEAQ. The CDR3 loop is CASSPLTGGGIDTQYF. In DNA form, the CDR3 reads TGTGCCAGCAGCCCCCTGACAGGGGGCGGGATAGATACGCAGTATTTT.

V gene TRBV7-6 combines with J gene TRBJ1-5; weak D call: TRBD1 (5 bases). Per germline, CDR1 SGHVS and CDR2 FNYEAQ. Between the trimmed V and J ends, which lost 0 bases and 2 bases, there was a span of 8 bases. The CDR3 runs 15 residues. CDR3 bases: TGTGCCAGCAGCTTAGCTCCGGGGGGCAATCAGCCCCAGCATTTT. This translates into CASSLAPGGNQPQHF.

The gene calls are TRBV11-2 and TRBJ1-1; TRBD1 matches at 7 bases. CDR3 length equals 14 residues. The trim removed 1 base at V and 5 bases at J, leaving 4 bases unmatched. CDR1 and CDR2 from the germline V gene are SGHAT and FQNNGV. The CDR3 reads CASSLAPTGTEAFF. The CDR3 coding sequence is TGTGCCAGCAGCTTAGCCCCGACAGGGACTGAAGCTTTCTTT. Based on the CDR3 plus reference TRBV11-2 and TRBJ1-1, the full variable domain is EAGVAQSPRYKIIEKRQSVAFWCNPISGHATLYWYQQILGQGPKLLIQFQNNGVVDDSQLPKDRFSAERLKGVDSTLKIQPAKLEDSAVYLCASSLAPTGTEAFFGQGTRLTVV.

This clone was seen a single time. This chain links TRBV13 with TRBJ2-7; 7 positions agree with TRBD2. The CDR3 has 15 residues. Trimming removed 5 bases from V and 0 bases from J; junction bases left unmatched: 7. Germline assignment: CDR1 PRHDT and CDR2 FYEKMQ (reference sequence). The DNA of the CDR3 is TGTGCCAGCAGCCTCGCTAGCGGCAGCTCCTACGAGCAGTACTTC. This sequence encodes CASSLASGSSYEQYF.

The J gene is TRBJ2-5, the V gene TRBV3-1 (or the pseudogene TRBV3-2); TRBD2 matches 14 bases. Germline values: CDR1 LGHDT, CDR2 YNNKEL (reference sequence). V shed 0 bases and J 5 bases; nucleotides not matched to a gene: 5. CDR3 length: 17 amino acids. The CDR3 DNA sequence: TGTGCCAGCAGCCAAGAGGGACTAGCGGGAGTTGTGGAGACCCAGTACTTC. Protein product: CASSQEGLAGVVETQYF.

V and J are TRBV9 and TRBJ1-1; 7 nucleotides match TRBD1. The CDR3 loop spans 15 amino acids. The germline V gene encodes CDR1 SGDLS and CDR2 YYNGEE. V dropped 3 bases and J dropped 2; count of bases not matched to a gene: 7. CDR3 DNA: TGTGCCAGCAGCGAATGGGACAGACCAAACACTGAAGCTTTCTTT. Its translation is CASSEWDRPNTEAFF.

The chain recombines TRBV5-1 with TRBJ2-1, with D perhaps matching TRBD1 (5 bases). The V end lost 0 bases, the J end lost 6 bases, and 10 bases lay between the germline ends. CDR3 length equals 14 residues. Germline lookup yields CDR1 SGHRS and CDR2 YFSETQ. The CDR3 region is CASSLGQSSNEQFF. The CDR3 nucleotides read TGCGCCAGCAGCTTGGGACAGTCCAGCAATGAGCAGTTCTTC.

The chain carries TRBV19 and TRBJ1-5; no firm D call. The CDR3 consists of 18 residues. Germline CDR1 is LNHDA and CDR2 is SQIVND (reference sequence). The ends were cut back, 4 bases at V and 0 bases at J, with 19 bases in the middle. CDR3 residues: CASSTLQRTGYSNQPQHF. In DNA form, the CDR3 reads TGTGCCAGTAGTACCCTACAGAGGACGGGGTATAGCAATCAGCCCCAGCATTTT.